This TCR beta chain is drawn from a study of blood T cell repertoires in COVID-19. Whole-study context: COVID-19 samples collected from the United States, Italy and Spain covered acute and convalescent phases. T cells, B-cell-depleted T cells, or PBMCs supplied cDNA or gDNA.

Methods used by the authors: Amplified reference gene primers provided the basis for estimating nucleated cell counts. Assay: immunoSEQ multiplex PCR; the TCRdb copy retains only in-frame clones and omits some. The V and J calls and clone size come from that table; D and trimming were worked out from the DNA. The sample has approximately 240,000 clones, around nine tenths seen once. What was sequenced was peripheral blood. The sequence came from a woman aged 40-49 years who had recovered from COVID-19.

In nucleotides, the CDR3 is TGTGCCAGCAGCTTGGGGACAGGGAATAGCAATCAGCCCCAGCATTTT. Protein product: CASSLGTGNSNQPQHF. The chain carries TRBV5-5 and TRBJ1-5; 8 bases match TRBD1. Germline-derived CDR1 and CDR2 are SGHKS and YYEKEE (reference sequence). CDR3 length: 16 amino acids. V lost 0 bases to trimming and J lost 0 bases; unmatched junction nucleotides: 2. Together with reference TRBV5-5 and TRBJ1-5, the CDR3 gives the full variable domain: DAGVTQSPTHLIKTRGQQVTLRCSPISGHKSVSWYQQVLGQGPQFIFQYYEKEERGRGNFPDRFSARQFPNYSSELNVNALLLGDSALYLCASSLGTGNSNQPQHFGDGTRLSIL.